A selection of T cell receptor beta chains follows, all from one sample in a study of metastatic and nonmetastatic thyroid tumors. TCRdb redid the clone calls on the PCR reads using MiXCR. This sample has approximately 13,000 clones, with about 12% found just once. Specimen: blood. The receptors here all came from a female donor with papillary thyroid cancer or a benign thyroid nodule (not recorded which). Some clones in this sample may be carry-over from other donors' samples. Each CDR3 is given with its conserved first and last residue. Fields, in order: J gene, V gene, clone size, D gene, CDR3 DNA, CDR3 protein. D genes are given only for firm matches. Clone size appears in some rows only: once, few, many, or a class for an expanded clone.

J: TRBJ2-3; V: TRBV5-1; size: many; D: TRBD1; DNA: TGCGCCAGCAGCAAGGGACAGCGCACAGATACGCAGTATTTT; CDR3: CASSKGQRTDTQYF
J: TRBJ1-1; V: TRBV15; size: many; D: -; DNA: TGTGCCACCAGCGGCACCTGGCTCACCGACCAAGCTTTCTTT; CDR3: CATSGTWLTDQAFF
J: TRBJ2-3; V: TRBV12-3/TRBV12-4; size: many; D: TRBD2; DNA: TGTGCCAGCAGTTCCGTATTAGCGGGGGGCACAGATACGCAGTATTTT; CDR3: CASSSVLAGGTDTQYF
J: TRBJ2-1; V: TRBV19; size: many; D: -; DNA: TGTGCCAGTAGCGAAGGCTCCTACAATGAGCAGTTCTTC; CDR3: CASSEGSYNEQFF
J: TRBJ2-1; V: TRBV19; size: medium-sized; D: -; DNA: TGTGCCAGTAATTTAGGCCCCAGTGCGGATGAGCAGTTCTTC; CDR3: CASNLGPSADEQFF
J: TRBJ2-1; V: TRBV20-1; size: many; D: -; DNA: TGCAGTGCTAGAGATCGGGTTCTCGGGGGCAATGAGCAGTTCTTC; CDR3: CSARDRVLGGNEQFF
J: TRBJ1-3; V: TRBV5-5; size: many; D: -; DNA: TGTGCCAGCAGCTTGTTCCGGGACACGGGGATCACCATATATTTT; CDR3: CASSLFRDTGITIYF
J: TRBJ2-2; V: TRBV30; size: many; D: -; DNA: TGTGCCTGGAGGGTTAACACCGGGGAGCTGTTTTTT; CDR3: CAWRVNTGELFF
J: TRBJ1-3; V: TRBV28; size: -; D: -; DNA: TGTGCCAGCAGCTTAGGGGGGCGCCCGGGAAACACCATATATTTT; CDR3: CASSLGGRPGNTIYF
J: TRBJ1-3; V: TRBV6-5; size: medium-sized; D: -; DNA: TGTGCCAGCAGTTACCCACAGGTCCACATATATTTT; CDR3: CASSYPQVHIYF
J: TRBJ2-5; V: TRBV19; size: many; D: TRBD1; DNA: TGTGCCAGTAGTATTCCAGGACAGGCTGTAGAGACCCAGTACTTC; CDR3: CASSIPGQAVETQYF
J: TRBJ1-1; V: TRBV24-1; size: few; D: -; DNA: TGTGCCACCAGGCTACAAGACGGGGAAAACAATGAAGCTTTCTTT; CDR3: CATRLQDGENNEAFF
J: TRBJ1-3; V: TRBV5-6; size: -; D: TRBD1; DNA: TGTGCCAGCAGCCGACGGGCAGGGGGCCTGAACACCATATATTTT; CDR3: CASSRRAGGLNTIYF
J: TRBJ2-3; V: TRBV10-1; size: -; D: -; DNA: TGCGCCAGTGGTGTCCGGGATGGCACAGATACGCAGTATTTT; CDR3: CASGVRDGTDTQYF
J: TRBJ2-3; V: TRBV30; size: many; D: TRBD1; DNA: TGTGCCTGGGCCGGACAGGGGGCGCAGGGGGCCAATACGCAGTATTTT; CDR3: CAWAGQGAQGANTQYF
J: TRBJ2-1; V: TRBV20-1; size: many; D: -; DNA: TGCAGTGCAATGTACCCCCTACTCCACAATGAGCAGTTCTTC; CDR3: CSAMYPLLHNEQFF
J: TRBJ2-3; V: TRBV20-1; size: many; D: -; DNA: TGCAGTGCCAGCGTTGATAGCACAGATACGCAGTATTTT; CDR3: CSASVDSTDTQYF
J: TRBJ1-1; V: TRBV7-9; size: many; D: TRBD1; DNA: TGTGCCAGCAGCTCAACCGGGACAGGGAAAGGTCACACTGAAGCTTTCTTT; CDR3: CASSSTGTGKGHTEAFF